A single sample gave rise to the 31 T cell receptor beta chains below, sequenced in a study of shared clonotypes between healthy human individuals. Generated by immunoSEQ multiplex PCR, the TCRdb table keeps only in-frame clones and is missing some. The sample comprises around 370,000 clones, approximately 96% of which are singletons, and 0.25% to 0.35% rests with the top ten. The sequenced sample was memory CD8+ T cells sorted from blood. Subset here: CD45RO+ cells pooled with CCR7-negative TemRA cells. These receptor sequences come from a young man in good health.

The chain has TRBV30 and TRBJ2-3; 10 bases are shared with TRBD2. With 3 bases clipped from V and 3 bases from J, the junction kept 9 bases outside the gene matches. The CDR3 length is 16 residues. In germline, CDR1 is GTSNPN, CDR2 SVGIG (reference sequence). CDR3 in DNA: TGTGCCTGGAGCCGCGCCAGCGGGAGGGCAACAGATACGCAGTATTTT. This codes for CAWSRASGRATDTQYF.

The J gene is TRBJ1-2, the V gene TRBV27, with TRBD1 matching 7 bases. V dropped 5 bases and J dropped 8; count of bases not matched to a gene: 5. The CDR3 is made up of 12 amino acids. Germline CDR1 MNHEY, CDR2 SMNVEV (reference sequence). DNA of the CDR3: TGTGCCAGCAGTCGAACGGGACAGGGCTACACCTTC. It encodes CASSRTGQGYTF.

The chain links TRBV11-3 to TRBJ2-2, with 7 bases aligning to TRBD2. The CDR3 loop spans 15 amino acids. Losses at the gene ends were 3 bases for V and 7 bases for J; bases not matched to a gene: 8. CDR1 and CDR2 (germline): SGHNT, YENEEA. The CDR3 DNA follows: TGTGCCAGCAGCTTTTCGGGGAGGGCCAACGGGGAGCTGTTTTTT. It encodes CASSFSGRANGELFF.

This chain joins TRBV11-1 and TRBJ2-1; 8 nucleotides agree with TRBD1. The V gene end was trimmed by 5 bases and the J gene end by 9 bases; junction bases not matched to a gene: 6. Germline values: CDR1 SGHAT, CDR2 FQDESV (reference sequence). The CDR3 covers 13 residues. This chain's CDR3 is CASSNPQGGEQFF. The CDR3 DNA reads TGTGCCAGCAGCAACCCACAGGGGGGTGAGCAGTTCTTC.

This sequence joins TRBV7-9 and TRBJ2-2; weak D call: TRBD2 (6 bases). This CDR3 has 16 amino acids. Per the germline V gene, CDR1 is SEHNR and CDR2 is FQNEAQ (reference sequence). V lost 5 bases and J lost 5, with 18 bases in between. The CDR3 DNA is TGTGCCAGCAGCCCTTTAAAGGCGGGGAGGACCGGGGAGCTGTTTTTT. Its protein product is CASSPLKAGRTGELFF.

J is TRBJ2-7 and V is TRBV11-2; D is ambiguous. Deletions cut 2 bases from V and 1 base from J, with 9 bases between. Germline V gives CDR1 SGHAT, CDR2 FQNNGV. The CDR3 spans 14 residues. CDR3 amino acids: CASSLSGASYEQYF. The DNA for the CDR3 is TGTGCCAGCAGCTTATCAGGCGCATCCTACGAGCAGTACTTC.

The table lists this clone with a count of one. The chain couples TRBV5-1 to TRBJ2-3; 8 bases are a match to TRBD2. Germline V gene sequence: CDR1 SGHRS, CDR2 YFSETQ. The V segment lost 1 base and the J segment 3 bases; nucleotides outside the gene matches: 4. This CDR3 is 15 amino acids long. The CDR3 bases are TGCGCCAGCAGCTTGATGTTAGCGGGAACAGATACGCAGTATTTT. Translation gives CASSLMLAGTDTQYF. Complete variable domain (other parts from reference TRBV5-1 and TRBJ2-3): KAGVTQTPRYLIKTRGQQVTLSCSPISGHRSVSWYQQTPGQGLQFLFEYFSETQRNKGNFPGRFSGRQFSNSRSEMNVSTLELGDSALYLCASSLMLAGTDTQYFGPGTRLTVL.

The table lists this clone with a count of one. The CDR3 region has the DNA TGTGCCAGCAGACCCGACAGGCTTAGCAATCAGCCCCAGCATTTT. Translating it yields CASRPDRLSNQPQHF. V and J are TRBV6-5 and TRBJ1-5, with D possibly matching TRBD1 (6 bases). The CDR3 spans 15 residues. CDR1 MNHEY and CDR2 SVGAGI come from the germline V gene. The V end was cut by 6 bases, the J end by 0 bases, with 12 bases between.

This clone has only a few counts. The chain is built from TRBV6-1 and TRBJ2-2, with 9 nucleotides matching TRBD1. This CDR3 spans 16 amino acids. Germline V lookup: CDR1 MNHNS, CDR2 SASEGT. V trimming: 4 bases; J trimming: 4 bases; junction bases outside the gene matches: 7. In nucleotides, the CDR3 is TGTGCCAGCAGTGTGGACAGGGGCCTCCGCACCGGGGAGCTGTTTTTT. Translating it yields CASSVDRGLRTGELFF.

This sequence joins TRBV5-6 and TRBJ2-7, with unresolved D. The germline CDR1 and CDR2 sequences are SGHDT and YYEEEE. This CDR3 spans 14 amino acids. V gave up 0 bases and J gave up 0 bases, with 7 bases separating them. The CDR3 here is CASSLAGLSYEQYF. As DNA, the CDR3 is TGTGCCAGCAGCTTGGCGGGCCTCTCCTACGAGCAGTACTTC.

The CDR3, as DNA: TGTGCCAGCTTGGTGAGAGGGGTCCGTTCCGATTCACCCCTCCACTTT. It encodes CASLVRGVRSDSPLHF. This chain uses TRBV2 with TRBJ1-6; perhaps TRBD1 as D (5 bases). Trimming took 8 bases from V and 8 from J, leaving 22 bases between them. The CDR3 loop spans 16 amino acids. Germline loops: CDR1 SNHLY, CDR2 FYNNEI.

The CDR3, as DNA: TGTGCCAGCAGCTTAGGATTACTAGCGGCTGCAGATACGCAGTATTTT. Translated: CASSLGLLAAADTQYF. The chain couples TRBV7-9 to TRBJ2-3, with TRBD2 matching 8 bases. The CDR3 covers 16 residues. Germline trimming cut 1 base from V and 4 bases from J; bases unmatched to any gene: 7. Looked up from germline, CDR1 is SEHNR and CDR2 is FQNEAQ (reference sequence).

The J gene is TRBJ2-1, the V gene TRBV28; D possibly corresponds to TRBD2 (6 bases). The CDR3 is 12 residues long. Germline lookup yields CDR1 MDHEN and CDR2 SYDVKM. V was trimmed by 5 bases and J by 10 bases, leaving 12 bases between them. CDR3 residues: CASSVTRREQFF. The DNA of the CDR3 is TGTGCCAGCAGTGTGACTAGGAGGGAGCAGTTCTTC.

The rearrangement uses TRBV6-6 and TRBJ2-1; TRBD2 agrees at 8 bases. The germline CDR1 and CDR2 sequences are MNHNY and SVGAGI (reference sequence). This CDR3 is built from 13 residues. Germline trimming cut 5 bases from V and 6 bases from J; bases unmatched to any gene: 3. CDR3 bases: TGTGCCAGCAGTCGCGGGACTAGCAATGAGCAGTTCTTC. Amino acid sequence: CASSRGTSNEQFF.

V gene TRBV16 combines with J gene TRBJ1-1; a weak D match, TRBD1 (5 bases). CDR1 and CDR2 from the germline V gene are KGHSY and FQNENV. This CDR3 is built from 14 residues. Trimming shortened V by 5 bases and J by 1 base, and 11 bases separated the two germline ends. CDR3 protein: CASSFGGSNTEAFF. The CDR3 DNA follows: TGTGCCAGCAGCTTCGGGGGATCGAACACTGAAGCTTTCTTT. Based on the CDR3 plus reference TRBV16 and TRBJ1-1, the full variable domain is GEEVAQTPKHLVRGEGQKAKLYCAPIKGHSYVFWYQQVLKNEFKFLISFQNENVFDETGMPKERFSAKCLPNSPCSLEIQATKLEDSAVYFCASSFGGSNTEAFFGQGTRLTVV.

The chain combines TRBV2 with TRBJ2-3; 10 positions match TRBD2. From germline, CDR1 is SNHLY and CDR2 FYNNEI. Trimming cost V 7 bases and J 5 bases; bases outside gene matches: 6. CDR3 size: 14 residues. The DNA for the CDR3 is TGTGCCAGCACCCTAGCGGGAGCGATAGATACGCAGTATTTT. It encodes CASTLAGAIDTQYF.

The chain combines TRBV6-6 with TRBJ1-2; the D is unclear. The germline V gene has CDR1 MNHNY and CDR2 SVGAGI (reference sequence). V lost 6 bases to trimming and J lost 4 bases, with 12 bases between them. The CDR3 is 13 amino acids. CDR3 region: CASSPPGVYGYTF. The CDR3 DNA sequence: TGTGCCAGCAGCCCCCCTGGAGTCTATGGCTACACCTTC.

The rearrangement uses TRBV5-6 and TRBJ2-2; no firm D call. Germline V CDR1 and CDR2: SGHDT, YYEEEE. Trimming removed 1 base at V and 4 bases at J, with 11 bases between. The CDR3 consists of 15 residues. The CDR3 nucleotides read TGTGCCAGCAGCTTGTTTTTAGTTCGCACCGGGGAGCTGTTTTTT. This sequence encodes CASSLFLVRTGELFF.

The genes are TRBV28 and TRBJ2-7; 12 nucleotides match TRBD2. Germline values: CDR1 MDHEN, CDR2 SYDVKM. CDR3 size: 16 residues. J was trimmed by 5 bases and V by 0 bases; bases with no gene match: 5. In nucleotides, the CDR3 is TGTGCCAGCAGTTTATGGCTAGCGGGAGGGTTAGACGAGCAGTACTTC. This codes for CASSLWLAGGLDEQYF.

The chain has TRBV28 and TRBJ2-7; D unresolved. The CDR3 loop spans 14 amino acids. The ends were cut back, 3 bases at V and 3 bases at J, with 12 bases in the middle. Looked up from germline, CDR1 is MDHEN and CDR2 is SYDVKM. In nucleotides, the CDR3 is TGTGCCAGCAGTTTGACCGCTATAGGCTACGAGCAGTACTTC. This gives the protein CASSLTAIGYEQYF.

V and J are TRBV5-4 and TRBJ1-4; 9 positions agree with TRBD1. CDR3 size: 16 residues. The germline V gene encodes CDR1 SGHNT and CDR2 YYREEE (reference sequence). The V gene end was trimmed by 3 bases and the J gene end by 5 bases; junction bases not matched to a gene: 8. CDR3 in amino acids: CASSSGPGTGNEKLFF. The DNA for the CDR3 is TGTGCCAGCAGCTCTGGCCCCGGGACAGGGAATGAAAAACTGTTTTTT.

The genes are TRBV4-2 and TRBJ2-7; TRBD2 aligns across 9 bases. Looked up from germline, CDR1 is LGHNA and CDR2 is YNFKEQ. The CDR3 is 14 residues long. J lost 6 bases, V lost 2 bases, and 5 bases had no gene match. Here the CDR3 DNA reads TGTGCCAGCAGCCAACGCCCGCGGGAGGGCGAGCAGTACTTC. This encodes CASSQRPREGEQYF.

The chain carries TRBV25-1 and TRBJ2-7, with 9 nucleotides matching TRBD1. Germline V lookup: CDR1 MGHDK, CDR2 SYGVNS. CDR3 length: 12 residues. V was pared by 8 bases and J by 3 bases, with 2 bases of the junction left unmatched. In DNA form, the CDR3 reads TGTGCCAGCTCGACAGGGGGCTACGAGCAGTACTTC. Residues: CASSTGGYEQYF.

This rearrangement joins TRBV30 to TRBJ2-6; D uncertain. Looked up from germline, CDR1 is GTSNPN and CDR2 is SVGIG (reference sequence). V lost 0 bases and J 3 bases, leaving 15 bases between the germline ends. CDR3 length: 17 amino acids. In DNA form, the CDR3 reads TGTGCCTGGAGTGTCGGCCCCCGGGTGTATGGGGCCAACGTCCTGACTTTC. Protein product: CAWSVGPRVYGANVLTF.

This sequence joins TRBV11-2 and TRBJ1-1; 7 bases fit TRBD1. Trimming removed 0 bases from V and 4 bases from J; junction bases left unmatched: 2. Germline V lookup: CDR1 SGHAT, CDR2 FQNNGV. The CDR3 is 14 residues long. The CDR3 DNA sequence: TGTGCCAGCAGCTTAGACCAGGGGGTCACTGAAGCTTTCTTT. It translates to CASSLDQGVTEAFF.

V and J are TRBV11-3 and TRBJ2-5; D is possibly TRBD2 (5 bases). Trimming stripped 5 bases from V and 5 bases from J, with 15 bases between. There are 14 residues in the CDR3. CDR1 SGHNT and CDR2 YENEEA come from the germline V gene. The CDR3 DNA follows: TGTGCCAGCAGCCGGGGAGCTCACGGGGAGACCCAGTACTTC. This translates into CASSRGAHGETQYF.

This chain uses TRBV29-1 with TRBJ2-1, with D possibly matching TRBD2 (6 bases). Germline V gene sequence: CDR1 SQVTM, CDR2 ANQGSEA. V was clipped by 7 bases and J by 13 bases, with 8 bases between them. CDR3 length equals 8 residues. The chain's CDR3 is CSGGDQFF. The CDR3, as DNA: TGCAGCGGCGGGGACCAGTTCTTC.

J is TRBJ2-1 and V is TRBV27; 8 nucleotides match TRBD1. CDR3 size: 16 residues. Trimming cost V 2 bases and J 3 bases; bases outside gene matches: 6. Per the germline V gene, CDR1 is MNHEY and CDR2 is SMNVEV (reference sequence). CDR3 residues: CASSLRTGSSYNEQFF. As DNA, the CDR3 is TGTGCCAGCAGTTTAAGGACAGGGTCAAGCTACAATGAGCAGTTCTTC.

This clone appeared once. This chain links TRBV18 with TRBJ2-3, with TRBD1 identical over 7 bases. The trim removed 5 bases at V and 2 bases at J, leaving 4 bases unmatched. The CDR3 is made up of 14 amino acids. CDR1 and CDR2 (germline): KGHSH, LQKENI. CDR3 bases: TGTGCCAGCTCAAGGGACAGCCACACAGATACGCAGTATTTT. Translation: CASSRDSHTDTQYF.

CDR3 sequence reads: CASSLLGRPNEQFF. The CDR3, as DNA: TGTGCCAGCAGCTTATTAGGGCGACCGAATGAGCAGTTCTTC. The chain has TRBV11-2 and TRBJ2-1, with D uncertain. The germline gives CDR1 SGHAT, CDR2 FQNNGV. The CDR3 contains 14 residues. Trimming cost V 2 bases and J 7 bases, with 12 bases left between them.

CDR3: CASSPGLVRSYEQYF. The CDR3 region has the DNA TGTGCCAGCAGCCCGGGACTAGTCAGGTCCTACGAGCAGTACTTC. V is TRBV7-9 and J is TRBJ2-7; TRBD2 aligns across 8 bases. Germline CDR1 reads SEHNR; CDR2 reads FQNEAQ (reference sequence). This CDR3 is 15 amino acids long. J was trimmed by 1 base and V by 5 bases; bases with no gene match: 7. The variable domain in full, completed from reference TRBV7-9 and TRBJ2-7, reads DTGVSQNPRHKITKRGQNVTFRCDPISEHNRLYWYRQTLGQGPEFLTYFQNEAQLEKSRLLSDRFSAERPKGSFSTLEIQRTEQGDSAMYLCASSPGLVRSYEQYFGPGTRLTVT.